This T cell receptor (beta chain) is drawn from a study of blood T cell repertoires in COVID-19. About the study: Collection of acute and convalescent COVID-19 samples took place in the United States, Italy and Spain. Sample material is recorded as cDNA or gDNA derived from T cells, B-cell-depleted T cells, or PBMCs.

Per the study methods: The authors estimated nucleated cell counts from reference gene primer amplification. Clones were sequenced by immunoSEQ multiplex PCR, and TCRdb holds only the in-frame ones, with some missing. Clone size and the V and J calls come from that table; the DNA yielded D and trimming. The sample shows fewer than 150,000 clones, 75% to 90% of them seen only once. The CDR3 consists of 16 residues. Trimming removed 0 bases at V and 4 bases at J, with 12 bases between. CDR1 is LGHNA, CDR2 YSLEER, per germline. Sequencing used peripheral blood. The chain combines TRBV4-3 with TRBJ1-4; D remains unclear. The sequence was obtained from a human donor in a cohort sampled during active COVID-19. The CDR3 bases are TGCGCCAGCAGCCAAGATTGGCGGCAGAGTAATGAAAAACTGTTTTTT. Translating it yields CASSQDWRQSNEKLFF.